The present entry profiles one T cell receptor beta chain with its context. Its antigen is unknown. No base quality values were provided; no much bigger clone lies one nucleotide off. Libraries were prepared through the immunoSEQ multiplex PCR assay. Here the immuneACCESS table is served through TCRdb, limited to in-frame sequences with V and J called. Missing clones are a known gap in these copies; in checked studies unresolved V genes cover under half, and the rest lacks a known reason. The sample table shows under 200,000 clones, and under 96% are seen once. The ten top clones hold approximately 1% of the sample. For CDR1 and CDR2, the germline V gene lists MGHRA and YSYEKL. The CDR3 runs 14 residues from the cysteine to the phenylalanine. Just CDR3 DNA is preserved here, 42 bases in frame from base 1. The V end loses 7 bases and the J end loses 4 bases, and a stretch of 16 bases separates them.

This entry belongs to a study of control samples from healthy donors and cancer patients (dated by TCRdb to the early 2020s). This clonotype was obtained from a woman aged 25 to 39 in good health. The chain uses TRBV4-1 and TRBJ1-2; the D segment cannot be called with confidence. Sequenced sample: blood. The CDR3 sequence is CASKAESLSYGYTF. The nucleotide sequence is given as TGCGCCAGCAAGGCGGAGTCCCTCAGCTATGGCTACACCTTC.